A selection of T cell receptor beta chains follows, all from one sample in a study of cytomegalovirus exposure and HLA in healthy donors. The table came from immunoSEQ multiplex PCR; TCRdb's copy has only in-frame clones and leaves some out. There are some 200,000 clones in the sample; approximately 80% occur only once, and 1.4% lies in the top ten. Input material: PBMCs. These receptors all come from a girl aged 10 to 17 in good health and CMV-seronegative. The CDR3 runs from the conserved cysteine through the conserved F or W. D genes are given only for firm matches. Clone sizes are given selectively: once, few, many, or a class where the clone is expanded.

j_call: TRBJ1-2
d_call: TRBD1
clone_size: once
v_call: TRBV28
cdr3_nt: TGTGCCAGCAGTGCCGGGACAGGTCGCTATGGCTACACCTTC
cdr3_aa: CASSAGTGRYGYTF

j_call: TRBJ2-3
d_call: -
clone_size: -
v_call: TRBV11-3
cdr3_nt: TGTGCCAGCCGGAATCGGAGTCGAGATACGCAGTATTTT
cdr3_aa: CASRNRSRDTQYF

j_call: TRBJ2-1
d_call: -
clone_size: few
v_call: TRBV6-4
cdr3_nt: TGTGCCAGCAGTGACTCAGAGGAAAATGAGCAGTTCTTC
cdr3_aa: CASSDSEENEQFF

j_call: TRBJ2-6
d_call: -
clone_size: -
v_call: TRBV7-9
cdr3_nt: TGTGCCAGCAGCTTAGTCCGGGACTTCTCTGGGGCCAACGTCCTGACTTTC
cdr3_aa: CASSLVRDFSGANVLTF

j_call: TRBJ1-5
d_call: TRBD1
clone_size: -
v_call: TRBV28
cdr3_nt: TGTGCCAGCAGAAACCGGGACAGACATAATCAGCCCCAGCATTTT
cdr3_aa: CASRNRDRHNQPQHF

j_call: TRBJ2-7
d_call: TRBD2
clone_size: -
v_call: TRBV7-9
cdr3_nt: TGTTCCAGCAGCTTACCGGCGGGAGGGCCCTACGAGCAGTACTTC
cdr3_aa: CSSSLPAGGPYEQYF

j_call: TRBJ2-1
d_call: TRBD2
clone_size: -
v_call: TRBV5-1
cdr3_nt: TGCGCCAGCAGCCCCTTTCCAGCGGGAGGAGCCTTTGTAGTTGAGCAGTTCTTC
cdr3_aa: CASSPFPAGGAFVVEQFF

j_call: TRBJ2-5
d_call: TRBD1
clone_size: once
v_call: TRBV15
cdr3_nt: TGTGCCACCAGCAGAGCGGACAGGGGGAAGGAGACCCAGTACTTC
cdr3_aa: CATSRADRGKETQYF

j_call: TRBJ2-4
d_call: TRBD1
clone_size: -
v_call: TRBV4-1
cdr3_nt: TGCGCCAGCAGCTTAGACAGGGGGACAAAAAACATTCAGTACTTC
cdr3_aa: CASSLDRGTKNIQYF

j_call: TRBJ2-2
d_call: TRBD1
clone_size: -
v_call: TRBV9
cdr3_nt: TGTGCCAGCAGCGTAGCGAGTATGGGACAGGGGGGGACCGGGGAGCTGTTTTTT
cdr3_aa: CASSVASMGQGGTGELFF

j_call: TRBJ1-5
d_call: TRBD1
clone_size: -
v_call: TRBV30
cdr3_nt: TGTGCCTGGACCCAGGGCGCCGGGACAGGTAATCAGCCCCAGCACTTT
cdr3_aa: CAWTQGAGTGNQPQHF

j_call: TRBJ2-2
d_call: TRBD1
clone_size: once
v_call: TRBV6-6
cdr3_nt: TGTGCCAGCAGTTACCGACAGGGGAACACCGGGGAGCTGTTTTTT
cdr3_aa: CASSYRQGNTGELFF

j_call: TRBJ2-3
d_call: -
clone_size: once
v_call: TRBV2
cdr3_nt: TGTGCCAGCAGTGATAAGCGGAGCACAGATACGCAGTATTTT
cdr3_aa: CASSDKRSTDTQYF

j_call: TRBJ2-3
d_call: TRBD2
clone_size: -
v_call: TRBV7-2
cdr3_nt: TGTGCCAGCAGCTTAGCGACTAGCGGGGGAGATGCGCAGTATTTT
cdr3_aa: CASSLATSGGDAQYF

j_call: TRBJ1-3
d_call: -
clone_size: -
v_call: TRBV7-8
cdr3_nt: TGTGCCAGCAGCTTACCCCCCTGGACATCCTCTGGAAACACCATATATTTT
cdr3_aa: CASSLPPWTSSGNTIYF

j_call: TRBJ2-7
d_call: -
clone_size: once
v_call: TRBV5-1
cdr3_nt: TGCGCCAGCAGCTTCGTCCGGACGGGGGAGCAGTACTTC
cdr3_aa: CASSFVRTGEQYF

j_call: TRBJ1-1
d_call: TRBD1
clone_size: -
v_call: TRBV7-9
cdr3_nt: TGTGCCAGCAGCCTCACGACAGGGCGAACTGAAGCTTTCTTT
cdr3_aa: CASSLTTGRTEAFF

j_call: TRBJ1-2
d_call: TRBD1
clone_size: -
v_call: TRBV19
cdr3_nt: TGTGCCAGTAGTATTGCGGCAGGGGGCGGCTATGGCTACACCTTC
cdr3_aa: CASSIAAGGGYGYTF